This TCR beta chain was captured by sequencing in a study of cytomegalovirus exposure and HLA in healthy donors. General study findings and limits: Using the classifier, cytomegalovirus status was reportedly diagnosed with high specificity and sensitivity.

This clone came up a few times. Its antigen remains unidentified. PCR employed 60 Vbeta and 13 Jbeta primers. TCRdb keeps only in-frame clones here, not all; method: immunoSEQ multiplex PCR. Here the sample spans more than 150,000 clones, more than 60% being singletons. The clonotype was recovered from a man aged 18 to 30 in good health and CMV-seronegative. The material sequenced was PBMCs.

The CDR3 DNA is TGTGCCTATGGACTAGCGGGAACAGAGACCCAGTACTTC. It is translated as CAYGLAGTETQYF. The chain joins TRBV30 to TRBJ2-5, with TRBD2 matching 12 bases. The CDR3 spans 13 residues. Per germline, CDR1 GTSNPN and CDR2 SVGIG (reference sequence). Losses at the gene ends were 7 bases for V and 4 bases for J; bases not matched to a gene: 4.